This T cell receptor (beta chain) was observed in a study of blood T cell repertoires in COVID-19. Overall study: T cells, B-cell-depleted T cells, or PBMCs supplied cDNA or gDNA.

In the original analysis: Estimates of nucleated cell counts were drawn from the amplification of reference gene primers. Data came from immunoSEQ multiplex PCR; TCRdb stores just in-frame clones and leaves some out. The V and J calls and the clone size are those of that table, but D and trimming were determined from the DNA. This table has 100,000 to 120,000 clones, 81% appearing once. CDR3 length: 14 amino acids. Germline assignment: CDR1 GTSNPN and CDR2 SVGIG (reference sequence). V lost 2 bases and J lost 5; bases outside the gene matches: 5. The sample was peripheral blood. This clonotype was sampled from an elderly man with acute or convalescent COVID-19. The chain combines TRBV30 with TRBJ2-1; 8 positions match TRBD2. The chain's CDR3 is CAWSIGLANNEQFF. In DNA form, the CDR3 reads TGTGCCTGGAGTATAGGACTAGCCAACAATGAGCAGTTCTTC.